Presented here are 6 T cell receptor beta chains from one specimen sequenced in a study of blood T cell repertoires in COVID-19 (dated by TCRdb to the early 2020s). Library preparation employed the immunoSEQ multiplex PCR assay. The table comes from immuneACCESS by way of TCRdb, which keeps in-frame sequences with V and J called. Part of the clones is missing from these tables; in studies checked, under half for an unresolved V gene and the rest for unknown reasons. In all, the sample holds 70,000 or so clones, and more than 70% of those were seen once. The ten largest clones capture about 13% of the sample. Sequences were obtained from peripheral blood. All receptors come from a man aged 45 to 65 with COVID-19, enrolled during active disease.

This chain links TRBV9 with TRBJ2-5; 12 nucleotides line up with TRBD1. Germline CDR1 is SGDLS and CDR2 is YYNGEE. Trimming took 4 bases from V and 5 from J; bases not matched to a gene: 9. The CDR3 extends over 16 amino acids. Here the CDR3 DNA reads TGTGCCAGCAGCCCCCGGGACAGGGGGCATTGGGAGACCCAGTACTTC. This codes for CASSPRDRGHWETQYF.

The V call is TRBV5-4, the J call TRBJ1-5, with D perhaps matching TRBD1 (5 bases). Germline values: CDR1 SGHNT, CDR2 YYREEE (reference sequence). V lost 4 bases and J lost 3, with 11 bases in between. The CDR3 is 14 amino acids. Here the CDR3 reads CASSQEGPNQPQHF. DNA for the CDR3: TGTGCCAGCAGCCAGGAGGGGCCCAATCAGCCCCAGCATTTT.

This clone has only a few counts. DNA of the CDR3: TGTGCCAGCAGCTCCCGGGTCCTAAATTCACCCCTCCACTTT. This translates into CASSSRVLNSPLHF. This rearrangement joins TRBV12-1 to TRBJ1-6. TRBV12-1 is tagged as a pseudogene. This CDR3 spans 14 amino acids.

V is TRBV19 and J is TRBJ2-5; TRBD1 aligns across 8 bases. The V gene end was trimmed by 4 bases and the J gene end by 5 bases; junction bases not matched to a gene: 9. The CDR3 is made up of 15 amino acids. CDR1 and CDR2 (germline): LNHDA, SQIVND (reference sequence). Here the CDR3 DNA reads TGTGCCAGTAGTACTTACGGACAGGGTGGGGAGACCCAGTACTTC. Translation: CASSTYGQGGETQYF.

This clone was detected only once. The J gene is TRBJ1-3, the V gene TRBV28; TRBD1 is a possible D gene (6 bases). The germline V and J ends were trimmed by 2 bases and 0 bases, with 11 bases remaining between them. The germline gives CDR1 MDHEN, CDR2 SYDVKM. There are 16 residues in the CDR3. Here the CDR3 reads CASSLPGAYSGNTIYF. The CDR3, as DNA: TGTGCCAGCAGTTTACCAGGGGCCTACTCTGGAAACACCATATATTTT. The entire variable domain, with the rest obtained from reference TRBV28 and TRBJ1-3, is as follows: DVKVTQSSRYLVKRTGEKVFLECVQDMDHENMFWYRQDPGLGLRLIYFSYDVKMKEKGDIPEGYSVSREKKERFSLILESASTNQTSMYLCASSLPGAYSGNTIYFGEGSWLTVV.

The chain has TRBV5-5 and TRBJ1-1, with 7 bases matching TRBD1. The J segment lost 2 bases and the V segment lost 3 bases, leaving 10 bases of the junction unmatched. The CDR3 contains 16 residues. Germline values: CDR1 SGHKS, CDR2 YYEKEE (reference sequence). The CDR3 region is CASSSRQGTKNTEAFF. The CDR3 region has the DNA TGTGCCAGCAGCTCCCGACAGGGAACGAAAAACACTGAAGCTTTCTTT.